This T cell receptor beta chain emerged from a study of T cell changes during pregnancy in multiple sclerosis. TCRdb's copy holds only in-frame clones and misses some; the assay was immunoSEQ multiplex PCR. The top ten clones hold roughly 2.8% of a sample with tens of thousands of clones, approximately 92% of them seen once. This CDR3 is 14 amino acids long. Germline assignment: CDR1 MNHEY and CDR2 SMNVEV (reference sequence). The V gene end was trimmed by 5 bases and the J gene end by 5 bases; junction bases not matched to a gene: 7. The source is a female donor in good health, enrolled as a control in a pregnancy study. This rearrangement joins TRBV27 to TRBJ2-7; 9 bases are a match to TRBD1. The sample here was peripheral blood, taken in the third trimester of pregnancy. The CDR3 sequence is CASSLTGGPDEQYF. CDR3 DNA sequence: TGTGCCAGCAGTCTCACAGGGGGCCCGGACGAGCAGTACTTC.